Here is one T cell receptor beta chain with its context. The antigen this receptor binds is unknown. Base qualities were left out, and no much larger clone turns up one base away. This same CDR3 is encoded by further DNA sequences in the sample. Whole blood was collected in K2EDTA tubes by collaborating institutions according to the institutions' own protocols. For TCRbeta analysis, collaborators shipped samples in one of three forms: frozen whole blood, isolated PBMCs, or DNA extracted from either of those sample types. This sample was included in a study of blood T cell repertoires in COVID-19 (dated by TCRdb to 2018 to 2021). With regard to the full study: Collaborator samples came from the United States, Italy and Spain and covered acute and convalescent phases of COVID-19. Samples came from the ongoing ImmuneRACE study (first 160 participants) plus 1,254 subjects from 6 global collaborators. The repertoires were made available in a free public database intended to serve as a resource for research on the immune response to SARS-CoV-2. Nearly every sample came with metadata listing a de-identified subject ID, COVID-19 status, age in years and sex. Subjects who had been exposed to COVID-19, were actively infected with it, or had recovered from it provided the deeply sampled blood TCRbeta repertoires that made up the dataset. Where available, HLA class I and class II types were obtained from metadata supplied by the sample provider rather than from assay-based typing. The prospective study material was composed of cDNA or gDNA derived from T cells, B-cell-depleted T cells, or PBMCs. Points the paper makes about the study in general: How much clinical and demographic metadata was included differed by source and by participant, and the metadata was provided uncurated.

TCRbeta CDR3 regions were amplified from genomic DNA using the immunoSEQ Assay, a bias-controlled multiplex PCR. Turning to the authors' computational methods: Nucleated cell counts per sample were estimated from amplification of reference gene primers within the assay. To quantify the absolute abundance of each unique TCRbeta CDR3 rearrangement, sequence reads were collapsed and filtered. For each sample, productive Simpson clonality was calculated as the square root of Simpson's diversity index across productive rearrangements. TCRdb retrieved this table from immuneACCESS and kept in-frame rearrangements only. Not all clones are present; in checked studies, unresolved V genes account for under half, and no reason is known for the remainder. V and J calls and clone size are given by that table; D and trimming were obtained from the DNA. The sample data list tens of thousands of clones, and more than 90% of these were observed just once. The ten largest clones take up around a tenth of the sample.

Inclusive of the bounding cysteine and phenylalanine, the CDR3 is 16 residues long. CDR3 DNA only is kept here, 48 bases in frame from base 1. V is cut back by 0 bases and J by 1 base, with 3 bases in the junction unmatched. For CDR1 and CDR2, the germline V gene lists SGHRS and YFSETQ. This receptor was taken from a woman at least 80 years old with acute or convalescent COVID-19. This chain joins TRBV5-1 to TRBJ1-1; 10 nucleotides in the junction match TRBD1. What was sequenced was peripheral blood. The CDR3 here reads CASSLGDRGWNTEAFF. The DNA sequence reads TGCGCCAGCAGCTTGGGGGACAGGGGTTGGAACACTGAAGCTTTCTTT.